The entry below gives a single T cell receptor beta chain sequence along with its context. This clone was found a few times. The antigen this receptor binds is unknown. No clone much larger than this one lies a single base away; base qualities are absent. From the cysteine through the phenylalanine, the CDR3 covers 14 amino acids. Here the CDR3 DNA is all that survives: 42 bases in frame from base 1. Trimming takes 3 bases from V and 1 base from J, and the germline ends sit 8 bases apart. Sequences SGHRS (CDR1) and YFSETQ (CDR2) are obtained from the germline V gene. The method was the immunoSEQ multiplex PCR assay. A mixture of 60 forward primers for TCR Vbeta segments and 13 reverse primers for TCR Jbeta segments was used in the multiplex PCR. Amplification of the CDR3 region of rearranged TCR beta genes was performed with a multiplex PCR assay on genomic DNA. Amplified TCR beta libraries were sequenced as 87-base-pair reads on the Illumina HiSeq System. The study's processing was this. In a later analysis, tens of millions of unique TCR beta chains were counted across the 650 to 750 repertoires, and some 10 million of these chains were shared by at least two donors. Raw reads were error-corrected and collapsed into unique sequences with a nearest-neighbor algorithm that merged closely related sequences to remove PCR and sequencing errors. To assign V, D and J gene segments, CDR3 sequences were aligned to IMGT reference sequences. For a sequence to be retained, a match of at least six nucleotides was required to both a V gene segment and a J gene segment. Rearrangements were classified as productive when the CDR3 lacked stop codons and remained in frame with V and J, and all other rearrangements were classified as non-productive. Following IMGT convention, CDR3 was defined as the stretch from the second conserved V-encoded cysteine to the conserved J-encoded phenylalanine. The earlier analysis of 587 of the donors excluded any sequence lacking an unambiguous match to a single V gene segment. An earlier analysis of a few hundred of the donors called V segments functional above 56.7% productive rearrangements and segregating when the between-donor standard deviation exceeded 5%. A statistical classification framework was built for diagnosing cytomegalovirus status from the catalog of TCR beta chain sequences. In a later analysis, V and J genes were assigned by comparing TCR nucleotide sequences against IMGT/GENE-DB human TR gene sequences. In a later analysis, CDR3 sequences and most-parsimonious VDJ recombination scenarios were assigned using the TCRdist pipeline. In a later analysis, each TCR beta chain was defined by its CDR3 amino acid sequence together with its V-gene family, and reads lacking a unique V-gene family were excluded. As a way to deal with suspected cross-contamination and a sequencing artifact, a later analysis dropped 640 or so nucleotide sequences that were highly shared and had low generation probability. In a later analysis, a clonal expansion index for each public chain was calculated from normalized within-repertoire ranks of inferred template counts. In a later analysis, generation probabilities were computed using a VDJ recombination model fitted to out-of-frame rearrangements, and the results were checked against IGoR. In a later analysis, TCR-TCR, TCR-HLA and TCR-CMV co-occurrence was scored with hypergeometric tests, and a repertoire-size bias correction was applied to TCR pairs. False discovery rates were estimated in a later analysis by permuting HLA or CMV assignments 20 times. In a later analysis, co-occurring TCRs were grouped using DBSCAN, and TCRdist sequence similarity was added for clustering within HLA-allele-positive subsets. Repertoires with fewer than 30,000 or more than 120,000 public chains, plus five repertoires with anomalous nucleotide sharing, were excluded from co-occurrence clustering. TCRdb limited this immuneACCESS table to in-frame rearrangements with V and J called. A share of clones is missing; checked studies link under half to unresolved V genes, and the rest is unexplained. The D gene and trimming were derived from the DNA, and the V and J assignments and clone size from that table. In all, the sample holds some 94,000 clones, and 69% of those were seen once. 2.5% to 3% of the sample is in the top ten clones.

The cohort comprised around 700 healthy bone marrow donors. At the time of sampling, all cohort members were nominally healthy, though unrecorded immune exposures were likely present. The donor tested CMV seronegative and was one of the 352 seronegative cohort members. A peripheral blood sample was collected from each donor, and TCR beta sequencing was performed on peripheral blood mononuclear cells. The Qiagen DNeasy Blood Extraction Kit was used to extract genomic DNA from the blood cell samples. These data originate in a study of cytomegalovirus exposure and HLA in healthy donors (dated by TCRdb to about 2017). For the study in its entirety: An earlier analysis of 587 of the donors reported 276 Gb of sequence data and 95 million to 130 million unique TCR beta sequences obtained from about 170 million T cells. An earlier analysis of several hundred of the donors used high-throughput TCR beta sequencing to judge whether each TCR beta V gene segment behaved as functional or pseudogenic. Genome-wide SNP genotypes for about 60% of the roughly 700 donors were used in a later genetic analysis, which treated that subset as a discovery cohort. To predict cytomegalovirus infection status, the study brought together high-throughput TCR immunosequencing, statistical association of individual TCRs with disease status, and machine learning. Donor age, sex, ethnicity and CMV serostatus were compiled together with the repertoire data. A later analysis re-examined previously published TCR beta repertoires from more than 650 donors and added high-resolution HLA genotyping to investigate patterns of TCR occurrence. Approximately 310 gigabases of sequencing data and 70 million to 95 million unique TCR sequences made up an early release that covered approximately 650 HLA-typed donors. Rather than drawing on any new phenotypic data, the later analysis identified candidate immune exposures from TCR beta sequences and the way those sequences occurred across donors. Of the 300 to 500 genotyped donors, roughly 80% were placed in the genetic ancestry cluster associated with self-reported Caucasian donors. Using immunosequencing, the study profiled T cell repertoires from 666 subjects and related those repertoires to cytomegalovirus serostatus. A separate validation cohort of 90 to 150 different subjects was used in addition to the roughly 720-subject first cohort. Across 398 genotyped donors of the cohort, an average of about 240,000 unique TCR beta nucleotide sequences per donor were sequenced, and roughly 20% of those sequences were non-productive. HLA typing covered class I and class II loci at four-digit resolution. The number of donors typed differed by locus, with about 620-630 for A, B, C, DRB1 and DQB1, approximately 500 for DQA1, 600 to 610 for DPA1, and some 450 for DPB1. Every repertoire in the discovery cohort had been generated on one and the same sequencing platform. The study was designed to test whether signatures of past pathogen exposure could be identified by cataloging public T cell receptors. About five DR-DQ haplotypes were handled as single units for association and clustering, since linkage in the cohort was strong. Overall study outcomes, separate from this receptor: CMV serostatus was the only immune exposure information available for the cohort. Broadly in line with IMGT annotations, most TCR beta V segments showed up in productive rearrangements about 90% or about 30% of the time in an earlier analysis of 587 of the donors. Linkage disequilibrium might explain the correlated functional status among segregating V segments, but an unknown experimental factor could not be excluded. A later analysis found that TCR association rates varied across HLA loci, with DRB1 alleles showing the most associated TCRs and HLA-C alleles the fewest. In a later analysis, HLA-associated TCR beta chains were found to be more clonally expanded and to have lower generation probabilities than equally common non-associated chains. In a later analysis, several top co-occurrence clusters were reported to appear linked to parvovirus B19, influenza, CMV and Epstein-Barr virus. A further reported finding was that TCR beta sequences accurately predicted the HLA-A and HLA-B alleles for most subjects in the first cohort. The 87-base-pair reads could not distinguish some IMGT-functional V segments, including TRBV6-2 and TRBV6-3, so those segments were excluded. In the study, some 160 TCR beta chains were listed as associated with cytomegalovirus. Some 16 rarely observed V segments, including chromosome 9 orphons, were excluded from the earlier analysis of about 600 of the donors because counts were too low. This cohort had only TCR beta chains sequenced, and the lack of alpha or paired-chain data limited which features could be detected. When HLA alleles, especially DR and DQ, strongly co-occurred, attributing TCR associations to individual alleles was difficult. A later analysis associated 16,951 TCR beta sequences with specific HLA alleles at a false discovery rate of 0.05. The authors suggested that the approach could potentially be generalized to other disease states and immunological phenotypes. Because HLA typing was missing for some donors at each locus, association tests included only the typed subset. A cluster of highly shared sequence variants was judged likely to represent a technical artifact of the sequencing pipeline. The classifier was reported to diagnose cytomegalovirus status with high specificity and sensitivity in both the original cohort and the validation cohort. Most TCR sequences were observed very rarely across donors, whereas some public TCRs were present in many individuals. V-gene and J-gene trimming of TCR beta chains was associated with a missense DCLRE1C variant in a later genetic analysis, and the association was replicated in an independent cohort. A later genetic analysis reported fewer N-insertions in productive TCRs among donors in an Asian-associated ancestry cluster than the roughly 620-donor mean. Sequencing depth was assumed to be roughly uniform across donors in the presence/absence analyses, though that assumption may not hold. Three of the identified cytomegalovirus-associated TCR beta chains were confirmed in vitro to be specific for cytomegalovirus antigens. According to a later analysis, most CMV-associated TCR beta chains appeared to be HLA-restricted, and the HLA associations seemed to be driven largely by CMV exposure.

Sequencing was performed on PBMCs. In this chain, TRBV5-1 is recombined with TRBJ2-1, with the D gene not confidently named. This TCR derives from a man over 45 in good health and CMV-seronegative. The CDR3 here reads CASSYRGSYNEQFF. The DNA sequence is given as TGCGCCAGCAGCTATAGAGGTTCCTACAATGAGCAGTTCTTC. The reference TRBV5-1 and TRBJ2-1 proteins fill in what lies around the CDR3, so the full variable domain reads KAGVTQTPRYLIKTRGQQVTLSCSPISGHRSVSWYQQTPGQGLQFLFEYFSETQRNKGNFPGRFSGRQFSNSRSEMNVSTLELGDSALYLCASSYRGSYNEQFFGPGTRLTVL.